The present TCR beta chain was sequenced within a study of shared clonotypes between healthy human individuals. Using approximately 200 ng DNA, approximately 30,000 T cell genomes, the sorted-subset replicate PCRs were run. In the original analysis: From ImmunoSEQ came sequences covering only the junction and carrying no quality scores, so filtering differed. The protocol was immunoSEQ multiplex PCR, while the TCRdb copy is restricted to in-frame clones and leaves out a portion. V and J calls and clone size are those listed in that table; D and trimming were worked out from the DNA. This sample has some 2 million clones, with about 95% found just once. General observations from the study: Clonotypes which were not shared had lower generation probabilities than clonotypes that all four donors shared.

Of note for this clone: The antigen remains unidentified.

Cells designated naive CD8 were CD45RO-negative and were positively selected for CCR7, with terminally differentiated effector memory CD45RA+ cells excluded. The sample comprised naive CD8+ T cells sorted from blood. This sequence was found in a man aged 18 to 35 in good health.

For the CDR3, the DNA is TGTGCCAGCAGCACACCGGACTATTCCTACGAGCAGTACTTC. Protein product: CASSTPDYSYEQYF. The chain employs TRBV2 and TRBJ2-7; tentatively, D is TRBD2 (6 bases). V gave up 6 bases and J gave up 1 base, with 13 bases separating them. Germline V gene data show CDR1 as SNHLY and CDR2 as FYNNEI. This CDR3 comprises 14 residues.